This entry is about one T cell receptor (beta chain). Its antigen is not known. Distinct nucleotide sequences in the sample also encode this CDR3. This table comes from immunoSEQ multiplex PCR, and its TCRdb copy is limited to in-frame clones, with some not included. The sample records approximately 2.5 million clones, 90% to 95% being singletons. The data derive from a study of shared clonotypes between healthy human individuals. Study outcomes and limitations: Depth was large, yet rarefaction showed that sorted-subset sequencing was incomplete. Estimated richness values were generally larger in naive subsets than in memory subsets.

Looked up from germline, CDR1 is SGHTA and CDR2 is FQGNSA. Trimming took 1 base from V and 6 from J, leaving 10 bases between them. The CDR3 is 13 residues long. All participating donors were Caucasian adults from Nashville, Tennessee. Investigators divided CD4+ cells into CD45RA+ naive and CD45RA-negative memory subsets. The J gene is TRBJ2-7, the V gene TRBV7-2; D is unresolved. The sequenced sample consisted of naive CD4+ T cells sorted from blood. Subset noted: CD45RA+ positively selected. This sequence was found in a man between 18 and 29 years old in good health. DNA of the CDR3: TGTGCCAGCAGCTTAGGCCCCTCCCGCGAGCAGTACTTC. Amino acid sequence: CASSLGPSREQYF.